These 5 T cell receptor beta chains came from one sample sequenced in a study of shared clonotypes between healthy human individuals. The protocol was immunoSEQ multiplex PCR, while the TCRdb copy is restricted to in-frame clones and leaves out a portion. The sample carries about 820,000 clones, 92% recorded once. Naive CD8 isolation took CD45RO-negative cells positively selected for CCR7 and excluded terminally differentiated effector memory CD45RA+ cells. Sequencing input: naive CD8+ T cells sorted from blood. The source is a young man in good health.

The genes are TRBV18 and TRBJ2-1; weak D call: TRBD2 (5 bases). Trimming stripped 3 bases from V and 7 bases from J, with 10 bases between. CDR3 length: 13 amino acids. Looked up from germline, CDR1 is KGHSH and CDR2 is LQKENI. The CDR3 DNA follows: TGTGCCAGCTCACCTAGCGAGAGGAATGAGCAGTTCTTC. Translation gives CASSPSERNEQFF.

The chain couples TRBV6-6 to TRBJ1-4; D is unclear. The CDR3 length is 14 residues. The germline V gene has CDR1 MNHNY and CDR2 SVGAGI (reference sequence). V was cut by 5 bases and J by 8 bases, with 15 bases left in between. Here the CDR3 reads CASSPLEGREKLFF. The CDR3 DNA reads as TGTGCCAGCAGTCCCTTAGAGGGCCGAGAAAAACTGTTTTTT.

The rearrangement links TRBV13 to TRBJ1-3; no clear D gene. This CDR3 has 16 residues. The germline V gene has CDR1 PRHDT and CDR2 FYEKMQ (reference sequence). Trimming shortened V by 0 bases and J by 0 bases, and 9 bases separated the two germline ends. CDR3 amino acids: CASSLGGGLSGNTIYF. CDR3 sequence (DNA): TGTGCCAGCAGCTTAGGTGGCGGCCTCTCTGGAAACACCATATATTTT. Drawing the rest from reference TRBV13 and TRBJ1-3, the complete variable domain is AAGVIQSPRHLIKEKRETATLKCYPIPRHDTVYWYQQGPGQDPQFLISFYEKMQSDKGSIPDRFSAQQFSDYHSELNMSSLELGDSALYFCASSLGGGLSGNTIYFGEGSWLTVV.

Remarks on this clone: Distinct nucleotide sequences in the sample also encode this CDR3. The chain links TRBV5-6 to TRBJ2-7, with D uncertain. V gave up 4 bases and J gave up 4 bases, with 6 bases separating them. This CDR3 is 11 amino acids long. Germline V gene lookup returns CDR1 SGHDT and CDR2 YYEEEE. CDR3 sequence reads: CASSRDYEQYF. The DNA for the CDR3 is TGTGCCAGCAGCCGCGATTACGAGCAGTACTTC.

V gene TRBV10-3 combines with J gene TRBJ1-1; 9 nucleotides line up with TRBD1. Trimming at V came to 3 bases and at J to 1 base, leaving 6 bases not matched to a gene. The germline V gene has CDR1 ENHRY and CDR2 SYGVKD. CDR3 length equals 16 residues. As DNA, the CDR3 is TGTGCCATCAGTGATACGGGACAGGGTTCGAACACTGAAGCTTTCTTT. Translated, it gives CAISDTGQGSNTEAFF.